This T cell receptor (beta chain) was identified in a study of blood T cell repertoires in COVID-19. Overall study context: The United States, Italy and Spain were the sources of the acute and convalescent COVID-19 samples. The cDNA or gDNA used as material had been derived from T cells, B-cell-depleted T cells, or PBMCs.

Sequencing was performed with immunoSEQ multiplex PCR; in TCRdb, only in-frame clones are kept and a portion is missing. Here the sample spans under 200,000 clones, 85% to 90% being singletons. The CDR3 is 16 amino acids. Trimming stripped 3 bases from V and 0 bases from J, with 12 bases between. Germline lookup yields CDR1 ENHRY and CDR2 SYGVKD. Sequenced: peripheral blood. The chain combines TRBV10-3 with TRBJ1-5, with D perhaps TRBD1 (6 bases). The sequence derives from a man in his forties with active or convalescent COVID-19. The CDR3 reads CAISEGGINSNQPQHF. The CDR3 region has the DNA TGTGCCATCAGTGAAGGGGGAATCAATAGCAATCAGCCCCAGCATTTT.